The 2 T cell receptor beta chains below were found in one sample sequenced in a study of identical twins. TCRdb ran MiXCR on the 5' RACE reads and lists one entry per CDR3 protein. Of 1,800,000 or so distinct CDR3 sequences listed, 25% to 35% are singletons. Sequencing input: cord blood. The receptors originated from a newborn girl in good health.

This clonotype was detected only a few times. This chain joins TRBV28 and TRBJ1-2; D ambiguous. The CDR3 is 13 residues long. From germline, CDR1 is MDHEN and CDR2 SYDVKM. Trimming shortened V by 10 bases and J by 0 bases, and 12 bases separated the two germline ends. CDR3 protein: CATTVSSNYGYTF. CDR3 DNA sequence: TGTGCCACTACGGTCTCCTCTAACTATGGCTACACCTTC.

This clonotype was recorded once. Given a much more abundant clone one base away, this may be a read error. The chain uses TRBV28 and TRBJ2-5, with TRBD1 matching 7 bases. From germline, CDR1 is MDHEN and CDR2 SYDVKM. The CDR3 loop spans 14 amino acids. The CDR3 loop reads CASSDSGGEETQSF. DNA of the CDR3: TGTGCCAGCAGTGATTCAGGGGGTGAAGAGACCCAGTCCTTC.